These 21 T cell receptor beta chains share one sample of origin, sequenced in a study of T cell repertoires in cytomegalovirus infection. TCRdb fed the reads into MiXCR, producing one record per CDR3 protein. Among 450,000 to 650,000 distinct CDR3 sequences listed, 26% were seen once. Source material: PBMCs. The origin of the receptors is a human donor in good health (CMV status not recorded). Some clones in this sample may be carry-over from other donors' samples.

The chain employs TRBV28 and TRBJ1-2; 7 bases align to TRBD1. CDR1 and CDR2 from the germline V gene are MDHEN and SYDVKM. This CDR3 has 12 amino acids. V trimming: 6 bases; J trimming: 6 bases; junction bases outside the gene matches: 4. The CDR3 sequence: CASRRQGNGYTF. CDR3 nucleotides: TGTGCCAGCAGACGACAGGGTAATGGCTACACCTTC.

This clonotype was found a few times. This chain joins TRBV6-2 or TRBV6-3 and TRBJ2-5; D is unclear. The CDR3 is 14 amino acids. The germline gives CDR1 MNHEY, CDR2 SVGEGT. Trimming left V 2 bases short and J 4 bases short, with 11 bases between. The CDR3 DNA follows: TGTGCCAGCAGTTACCTCTGGTTTACAGAGACCCAGTACTTC. It is translated as CASSYLWFTETQYF.

V is TRBV11-3 and J is TRBJ2-4; the match to TRBD2 covers 11 bases. Trimming took 4 bases from V and 5 from J; bases not matched to a gene: 10. The CDR3 extends over 17 amino acids. The germline V gene has CDR1 SGHNT and CDR2 YENEEA. CDR3 in amino acids: CASSSRTSGGTQNIQYF. The CDR3 coding sequence is TGTGCCAGCAGCTCACGAACTAGCGGGGGAACTCAAAACATTCAGTACTTC.

This clonotype has at least ten counts. The chain couples TRBV7-6 to TRBJ2-1, with TRBD2 matching over 11 bases. Germline assignment: CDR1 SGHVS and CDR2 FNYEAQ. CDR3 length: 18 amino acids. With V trimmed by 0 bases and J by 8 bases, 12 bases remained unmatched. The CDR3 region has the DNA TGTGCCAGCAGCTTAGCGCGGAGTAGCGGGAGGGCCGAGGATGAGCAGTTCTTC. Translation gives CASSLARSSGRAEDEQFF.

This clonotype was observed at least ten times. V gene TRBV24-1 combines with J gene TRBJ2-1; a possible D gene is TRBD1 (6 bases). The length of the CDR3 is 14 residues. Trimming shortened V by 4 bases and J by 8 bases, and 14 bases separated the two germline ends. Germline CDR1 is KGHDR and CDR2 is SFDVKD. The CDR3 protein is CATSDPGESDEQFF. The CDR3 DNA sequence: TGTGCCACCAGTGACCCAGGGGAAAGCGATGAGCAGTTCTTC.

There are a few counts of this clonotype. The chain joins TRBV7-9 to TRBJ2-1, with TRBD2 matching over 7 bases. Germline loops: CDR1 SEHNR, CDR2 FQNEAQ (reference sequence). The V gene end was trimmed by 4 bases and the J gene end by 7 bases; junction bases not matched to a gene: 19. The CDR3 spans 18 residues. In DNA form, the CDR3 reads TGTGCCAGCAGCTGGAGGGGAGGTGCGGGAGTCAATCGTAATGAGCAGTTCTTC. This encodes CASSWRGGAGVNRNEQFF. The full variable domain, rest sourced from reference TRBV7-9 and TRBJ2-1, is DTGVSQNPRHKITKRGQNVTFRCDPISEHNRLYWYRQTLGQGPEFLTYFQNEAQLEKSRLLSDRFSAERPKGSFSTLEIQRTEQGDSAMYLCASSWRGGAGVNRNEQFFGPGTRLTVL.

This clonotype has more than one count but fewer than ten. This chain joins TRBV20-1 and TRBJ2-1; 9 bases line up with TRBD2. The CDR3 is 17 amino acids. Per the germline V gene, CDR1 is DFQATT and CDR2 is SNEGSKA (reference sequence). With V trimmed by 0 bases and J by 4 bases, 10 bases remained unmatched. The CDR3 is CSARDQDWLAGYNEQFF. The CDR3 DNA follows: TGCAGTGCTAGAGATCAGGATTGGCTAGCGGGGTACAATGAGCAGTTCTTC.

This clonotype was seen a few times. The rearrangement uses TRBV4-2 and TRBJ2-5, with 7 bases fitting TRBD1. Germline CDR1 LGHNA, CDR2 YNFKEQ. The CDR3 has 17 amino acids. J lost 1 base, V lost 0 bases, and 8 bases had no gene match. This CDR3 reads CASSQDPTGNIQETQYF. CDR3 nucleotides: TGTGCCAGCAGCCAAGATCCGACAGGGAATATCCAAGAGACCCAGTACTTC.

The chain uses TRBV5-6 and TRBJ2-1; D is undetermined. Germline loops: CDR1 SGHDT, CDR2 YYEEEE. There are 16 residues in the CDR3. The V and J ends lost 2 bases and 3 bases respectively, with 15 bases between them. The DNA for the CDR3 is TGTGCCAGCAGCTTCCGCAGACGACACGTCTACAATGAGCAGTTCTTC. Translating it yields CASSFRRRHVYNEQFF. The whole variable domain, filled in from reference TRBV5-6 and TRBJ2-1, reads DAGVTQSPTHLIKTRGQQVTLRCSPKSGHDTVSWYQQALGQGPQFIFQYYEEEERQRGNFPDRFSGHQFPNYSSELNVNALLLGDSALYLCASSFRRRHVYNEQFFGPGTRLTVL.

The chain employs TRBV29-1 and TRBJ2-1, with D possibly matching TRBD2 (5 bases). This CDR3 region has 14 residues. Between the trimmed V and J ends, which lost 4 bases and 7 bases, there was a span of 17 bases. CDR1 is SQVTM and CDR2 is ANQGSEA in the germline V gene. The chain's CDR3 is CSVVERPGRNEQFF. CDR3 nucleotide sequence: TGCAGCGTTGTCGAGAGGCCGGGAAGGAATGAGCAGTTCTTC.

The chain recombines TRBV14 with TRBJ2-1; 9 nucleotides agree with TRBD2. The CDR3 is made up of 17 amino acids. V dropped 1 base and J dropped 8; count of bases not matched to a gene: 12. Germline V gene data show CDR1 as SGHDN and CDR2 as FVKESK. For the CDR3, the DNA is TGTGCCAGCAGCCAAGCGGTAGGCCTAGCGGGACGGCATGAGCAGTTCTTC. Encoded protein: CASSQAVGLAGRHEQFF.

This clonotype was seen more than once but under ten times. V and J are TRBV7-9 and TRBJ1-2; 9 bases are shared with TRBD1. Germline CDR1 reads SEHNR; CDR2 reads FQNEAQ (reference sequence). This CDR3 has 12 residues. After removal of 4 bases from V and 6 bases from J, the junction contained 0 bases not matched to a gene. CDR3 sequence (DNA): TGTGCCAGCAGCTGGGACAGGGATGGCTACACCTTC. This sequence encodes CASSWDRDGYTF. The whole variable domain, remainder taken from reference TRBV7-9 and TRBJ1-2, is DTGVSQNPRHKITKRGQNVTFRCDPISEHNRLYWYRQTLGQGPEFLTYFQNEAQLEKSRLLSDRFSAERPKGSFSTLEIQRTEQGDSAMYLCASSWDRDGYTFGSGTRLTVV.

This rearrangement joins TRBV6-5 to TRBJ2-1; D might be TRBD2 (6 bases). CDR3 length: 15 residues. With 7 bases removed from V and 0 bases from J, the gap between germline ends came to 13 bases. The germline gives CDR1 MNHEY, CDR2 SVGAGI. The CDR3 is CASTPRGSSYNEQFF. The CDR3 DNA reads as TGTGCCAGCACCCCCCGGGGGAGCTCCTACAATGAGCAGTTCTTC.

This chain connects TRBV4-1 to TRBJ2-1; D is unclear. Trimming removed 0 bases at V and 4 bases at J, with 7 bases between. The CDR3 runs 14 residues. Germline V gene data show CDR1 as MGHRA and CDR2 as YSYEKL. The CDR3 sequence: CASSQDAVYNEQFF. The CDR3 nucleotides are TGCGCCAGCAGCCAAGATGCAGTTTACAATGAGCAGTTCTTC.

The V gene is TRBV12-3 or TRBV12-4, the J gene TRBJ2-7; D not resolved. This CDR3 comprises 11 residues. Trimming removed 8 bases from V and 6 bases from J, with 11 bases in between. CDR3 sequence (DNA): TGTGCCAGCGGAACAACGGGCGAGCAGTACTTC. Translating it yields CASGTTGEQYF.

This clonotype appeared a few times. CDR3 sequence (DNA): TGTGCCAGCAGCTTAGGCAAAAGGGACAATCAGCCCCAGCATTTT. Amino acid sequence: CASSLGKRDNQPQHF. The chain couples TRBV7-2 to TRBJ1-5, with unresolved D. The CDR3 is 15 residues long. Germline-derived CDR1 and CDR2 are SGHTA and FQGNSA. V lost 1 base to trimming and J lost 3 bases, with 10 bases between them.

The sample holds many counts of this clonotype. The chain is built from TRBV7-8 and TRBJ2-5; D might be TRBD1 or TRBD2, each matching 6 bases. Germline loops: CDR1 SGHVS, CDR2 FQNEAQ. Trimming stripped 4 bases from V and 5 bases from J, with 14 bases between. There are 14 residues in the CDR3. CDR3 residues: CASSSRRGEETQYF. The CDR3 bases are TGTGCCAGCAGCTCCCGGAGGGGGGAGGAGACCCAGTACTTC. The whole variable domain, filled in from reference TRBV7-8 and TRBJ2-5, reads GAGVSQSPRYKVAKRGQDVALRCDPISGHVSLFWYQQALGQGPEFLTYFQNEAQLDKSGLPSDRFFAERPEGSVSTLKIQRTQQEDSAVYLCASSSRRGEETQYFGPGTRLLVL.

This chain joins TRBV12-3 or TRBV12-4 and TRBJ1-2, with a weak D call TRBD1 (6 bases). The CDR3 totals 15 residues. V dropped 3 bases and J dropped 5 bases, with 16 bases sitting between them. The CDR3 is CASSLAARGYYGYTF. DNA of the CDR3: TGTGCCAGCAGTTTGGCAGCCAGGGGTTATTATGGCTACACCTTC.

The J gene is TRBJ1-2, the V gene TRBV12-5; no reliable D call. Germline loops: CDR1 LGHNT, CDR2 FRNRAP. There are 16 residues in the CDR3. V was trimmed by 6 bases and J by 6 bases, leaving 23 bases between them. Here the CDR3 DNA reads TGTGCTAGTGGAACGACCATTGGCGTGGAGGTAAATGGCTACACCTTC. It translates to CASGTTIGVEVNGYTF.

The rearrangement uses TRBV6-1 and TRBJ1-5, with a weak D call TRBD1 (6 bases). This CDR3 contains 14 residues. Germline-derived CDR1 and CDR2 are MNHNS and SASEGT. V lost 7 bases and J 2 bases, leaving 12 bases between the germline ends. The CDR3 spells CASTGGHGNQPQHF. CDR3 DNA: TGTGCCAGCACCGGGGGGCATGGCAATCAGCCCCAGCATTTT.

The chain recombines TRBV30 with TRBJ2-7; D gene uncertain. CDR3 length: 14 amino acids. Germline V lookup: CDR1 GTSNPN, CDR2 SVGIG (reference sequence). Trimming took off 1 base at V and 1 base at J, with 11 bases between the two ends. CDR3 in amino acids: CAWSGRAASYEQYF. The CDR3 DNA reads TGTGCCTGGAGTGGTCGGGCGGCATCCTACGAGCAGTACTTC. The entire variable domain, with the rest obtained from reference TRBV30 and TRBJ2-7, is as follows: SQTIHQWPATLVQPVGSPLSLECTVEGTSNPNLYWYRQAAGRGLQLLFYSVGIGQISSEVPQNLSASRPQDRQFILSSKKLLLSDSGFYLCAWSGRAASYEQYFGPGTRLTVT.